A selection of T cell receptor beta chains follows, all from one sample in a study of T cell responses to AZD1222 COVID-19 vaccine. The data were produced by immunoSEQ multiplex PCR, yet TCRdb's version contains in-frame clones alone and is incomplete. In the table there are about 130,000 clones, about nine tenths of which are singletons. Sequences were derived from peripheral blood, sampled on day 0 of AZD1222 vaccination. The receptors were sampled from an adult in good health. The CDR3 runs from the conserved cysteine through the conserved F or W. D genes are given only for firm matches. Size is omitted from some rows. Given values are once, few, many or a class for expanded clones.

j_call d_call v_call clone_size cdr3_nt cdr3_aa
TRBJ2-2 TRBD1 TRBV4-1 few TGCGCCAGCAGGGCAGGGGGCGTGGGGACCGGGGAGCTGTTTTTT CASRAGGVGTGELFF
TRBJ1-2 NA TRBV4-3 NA TGCGCCAGCAGCCAAGGCCCCCTACGAGGCGTGGCAGCTAACTATGGCTACACCTTC CASSQGPLRGVAANYGYTF
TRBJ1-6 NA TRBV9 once TGTGCCAGCAGCGTAGAGTTGGGCGGCCGGAATTCACCCCTCCACTTT CASSVELGGRNSPLHF
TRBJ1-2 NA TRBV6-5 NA TGTGCCAGCAGTTATGGTACGGACGCTAGGTGCACCTTC CASSYGTDARCTF
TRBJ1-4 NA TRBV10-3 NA TGTGCCATCAGTGAAGGAGGGTTCGGTGAAAAACTGTTTTTT CAISEGGFGEKLFF
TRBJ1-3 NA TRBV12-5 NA TGTGCTAGTGGTTTGCGTAATACGAAAAACTCTGGAAACACCATATATTTT CASGLRNTKNSGNTIYF
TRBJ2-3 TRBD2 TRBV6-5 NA TGTGCCAGCAGTCCTAGCGGGGCTAGCACAGATACGCAGTATTTT CASSPSGASTDTQYF
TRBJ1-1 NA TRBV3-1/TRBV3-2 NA TGTGCCAGCAGCCAGGACCCCGCGGGGAGGGACACTGAAGCTTTCTTT CASSQDPAGRDTEAFF
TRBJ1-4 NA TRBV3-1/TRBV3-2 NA TGTGCCAGCAGCCGACCACCTGAAGGAAAACTGTTTTTT CASSRPPEGKLFF
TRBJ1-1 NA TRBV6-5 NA TGTGCCAGCAGACGGGAGGGTATTCGCACTGAAGCTTTCTTT CASRREGIRTEAFF
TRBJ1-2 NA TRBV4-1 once TGCGCCAGCAGCCAAGAAGGGTTTGGACTGAGCTATGGCTACACCTTC CASSQEGFGLSYGYTF
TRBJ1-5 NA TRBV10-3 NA TGTGCCATCACCATGGGGGACGGGCAGCCCCAGCATTTT CAITMGDGQPQHF
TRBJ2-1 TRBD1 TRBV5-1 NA TGCGCCAGCAGCTTGGCCCGGACAGGGGGAAAAGATGAGCAGTTCTTC CASSLARTGGKDEQFF
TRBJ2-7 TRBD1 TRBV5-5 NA TGTGCCAGCAGCTTGGCCCTAACAGGGGGATACTACGAGCAGTACTTC CASSLALTGGYYEQYF
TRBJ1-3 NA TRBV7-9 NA TGTGCCAGCAGCTTAGCTACGGACTCAGAGATCTCTGGAAACACCATATATTTT CASSLATDSEISGNTIYF
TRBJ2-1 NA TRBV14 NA TGTGCCAGCAGCCAACACAATGAGCAGTTCTTC CASSQHNEQFF
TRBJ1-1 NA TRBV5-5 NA TGTGCCAGCAGCTGGAGGGGTGAGAACACTGAAGCTTTCTTT CASSWRGENTEAFF
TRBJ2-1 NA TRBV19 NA TGTGCCAGTAGTATACAGGGAAACAATGAGCAGTTCTTC CASSIQGNNEQFF
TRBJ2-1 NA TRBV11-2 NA TGTGCCAGCAGCGCCCGGTCTACCAGCATTTTCGAGCAGTTCTTC CASSARSTSIFEQFF
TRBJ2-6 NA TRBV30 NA TGTGCCCTGATGAGTCGCGGAACCTCTGGGGCCAACGTCCTGACTTTC CALMSRGTSGANVLTF